These 27 T cell receptor beta chains were all obtained from the same sample, sequenced in a study of control samples from healthy donors and cancer patients. The assay was immunoSEQ multiplex PCR, and TCRdb's table has in-frame clones only and misses some. The sample shows approximately 220,000 clones, around 94% of them seen only once. The sequencing sample was made of blood. The source of these receptors is a man aged 50-60 years in good health.

This chain uses TRBV2 with TRBJ1-5; no firm D call. CDR3 size: 14 residues. Trimming removed 0 bases at V and 5 bases at J, with 8 bases between. CDR1 is SNHLY and CDR2 is FYNNEI in the germline V gene. Here the CDR3 reads CASSEAGSDQPQHF. The CDR3 DNA is TGTGCCAGCAGTGAAGCGGGTTCGGATCAGCCCCAGCATTTT.

The chain combines TRBV18 with TRBJ2-7; a possible D gene is TRBD2 (6 bases). The CDR3 is made up of 14 amino acids. The V end lost 4 bases, the J end lost 2 bases, and 12 bases lay between the germline ends. Germline values: CDR1 KGHSH, CDR2 LQKENI. This CDR3 reads CASSLGTDAYEQYF. The CDR3 DNA is TGTGCCAGCTCACTCGGGACTGATGCCTACGAGCAGTACTTC.

This rearrangement joins TRBV5-1 to TRBJ1-1; tentatively, D is TRBD1 (6 bases). Germline CDR1 reads SGHRS; CDR2 reads YFSETQ. This CDR3 has 15 amino acids. V shed 2 bases and J shed 2 bases, with 13 bases lying between them. CDR3 protein: CASSFAQGLNTEAFF. The CDR3 DNA is TGCGCCAGCAGCTTCGCACAGGGACTCAACACTGAAGCTTTCTTT.

V and J are TRBV3-1 (or the pseudogene TRBV3-2) and TRBJ2-7; no clear D. V lost 4 bases, J lost 2 bases, and 6 bases lay in between. In germline, CDR1 is LGHDT, CDR2 YNNKEL (reference sequence). The CDR3 sequence is 12 residues long. The CDR3 spells CASSPRTYEQYF. In DNA, the CDR3 is TGTGCCAGCAGCCCCCGGACCTACGAGCAGTACTTC.

This sequence joins TRBV29-1 and TRBJ1-5; D is perhaps TRBD1 (5 bases). This CDR3 spans 14 amino acids. CDR1 is SQVTM, CDR2 ANQGSEA, per germline. V lost 3 bases to trimming and J lost 7 bases, with 16 bases between them. CDR3 bases: TGCAGCGTTGAGGGGCAGTCGCCCGGACAGCCCCAGCATTTT. Translation gives CSVEGQSPGQPQHF.

The V gene is TRBV7-2, the J gene TRBJ1-4; a possible D gene is TRBD1 (5 bases). In germline, CDR1 is SGHTA, CDR2 FQGNSA. Trimming pared 2 bases from V and 5 bases from J, leaving 6 bases between. This CDR3 region has 13 residues. In DNA, the CDR3 is TGTGCCAGCAGCTTAACAGGCAATGAAAAACTGTTTTTT. It codes for CASSLTGNEKLFF.

The rearrangement joins TRBV4-1 to TRBJ1-1, with D tentatively TRBD1 (5 bases). The CDR3 spans 16 residues. CDR1 MGHRA and CDR2 YSYEKL come from the germline V gene. Trimming shortened V by 2 bases and J by 0 bases, and 13 bases separated the two germline ends. CDR3 loop: CASSQLPTALNTEAFF. CDR3 coding DNA: TGCGCCAGCAGCCAACTTCCGACAGCCCTGAACACTGAAGCTTTCTTT.

Concerning this clone: The sample carries other DNA sequences with the same CDR3. J is TRBJ2-7 and V is TRBV6-2 or TRBV6-3; unclear D gene. Germline V gene lookup returns CDR1 MNHEY and CDR2 SVGEGT. V lost 2 bases and J lost 0, with 2 bases in between. The CDR3 spans 12 residues. CDR3 sequence: CASSYSSYEQYF. The CDR3 DNA reads as TGTGCCAGCAGTTACAGCTCCTACGAGCAGTACTTC.

The chain has TRBV27 and TRBJ2-1, with 10 positions matching TRBD2. The CDR3 spans 16 residues. Trimming at V came to 0 bases and at J to 8 bases, leaving 7 bases not matched to a gene. Germline CDR1 and CDR2: MNHEY and SMNVEV (reference sequence). The CDR3 protein is CASSLSLAGAFDEQFF. In nucleotides, the CDR3 is TGTGCCAGCAGTTTATCTCTAGCGGGGGCCTTCGATGAGCAGTTCTTC.

The chain joins TRBV9 to TRBJ2-7; 14 bases match TRBD2. The CDR3 sequence is 16 residues long. Germline assignment: CDR1 SGDLS and CDR2 YYNGEE. After removal of 2 bases from V and 7 bases from J, the junction contained 8 bases not matched to a gene. CDR3 nucleotide sequence: TGTGCCAGCAGCGTTACAGTGACTAGCGGGGGGGAGGAGCAGTACTTC. It codes for CASSVTVTSGGEEQYF.

CDR3 DNA: TGTGCCAGCAGCCTTAGGGGTGGGAGTGGCTACACCTTC. It is translated as CASSLRGGSGYTF. The chain has TRBV3-1 (or the pseudogene TRBV3-2) and TRBJ1-2, with a tentative D call TRBD1 (5 bases). CDR1 is LGHDT, CDR2 YNNKEL, per germline (reference sequence). The CDR3 runs to 13 residues. Trimming shortened V by 4 bases and J by 7 bases, and 13 bases separated the two germline ends.

This sequence joins TRBV5-1 and TRBJ2-2; 11 bases are a match to TRBD2. The trim removed 4 bases at V and 1 base at J, leaving 12 bases unmatched. The CDR3 is 19 amino acids. CDR1 and CDR2 (germline): SGHRS, YFSETQ. DNA for the CDR3: TGCGCCAGCAGCCCGTGGCTACTAGCGGGGGTCCGGAACACCGGGGAGCTGTTTTTT. This translates into CASSPWLLAGVRNTGELFF.

The V and J genes are TRBV7-2 and TRBJ2-1; D perhaps matches TRBD1 (6 bases). Deletions cut 5 bases from V and 2 bases from J, with 10 bases between. Germline CDR1 is SGHTA and CDR2 is FQGNSA. The length of the CDR3 is 14 residues. The CDR3 protein is CASSLTGAYNEQFF. The CDR3 DNA is TGTGCCAGCAGCCTGACAGGAGCCTACAATGAGCAGTTCTTC.

The chain employs TRBV19 and TRBJ2-1; D may be TRBD1 (5 bases). Trimming stripped 6 bases from V and 2 bases from J, with 20 bases between. The CDR3 covers 17 residues. Germline V CDR1 and CDR2: LNHDA, SQIVND (reference sequence). CDR3 amino acids: CASSQNLHQGPYNEQFF. CDR3 bases: TGTGCCAGTAGCCAGAACCTTCACCAGGGCCCCTACAATGAGCAGTTCTTC. The full variable domain, rest sourced from reference TRBV19 and TRBJ2-1, is DGGITQSPKYLFRKEGQNVTLSCEQNLNHDAMYWYRQDPGQGLRLIYYSQIVNDFQKGDIAEGYSVSREKKESFPLTVTSAQKNPTAFYLCASSQNLHQGPYNEQFFGPGTRLTVL.

The sample holds one count of this clone. The chain has TRBV12-5 and TRBJ1-5; the D gene is possibly TRBD1 (6 bases). The V gene's germline CDR1 is LGHNT and CDR2 FRNRAP. The CDR3 extends over 16 amino acids. V dropped 6 bases and J dropped 2 bases, with 17 bases sitting between them. CDR3 protein: CASGLGTPWGNQPQHF. The DNA of the CDR3 is TGTGCTAGTGGCCTAGGGACACCCTGGGGCAATCAGCCCCAGCATTTT. The variable domain in full, with the rest retrieved from reference TRBV12-5 and TRBJ1-5, is DARVTQTPRHKVTEMGQEVTMRCQPILGHNTVFWYRQTMMQGLELLAYFRNRAPLDDSGMPKDRFSAEMPDATLATLKIQPSEPRDSAVYFCASGLGTPWGNQPQHFGDGTRLSIL.

The chain uses TRBV5-1 and TRBJ1-5; tentative D call: TRBD1 (5 bases). This CDR3 has 13 amino acids. V was trimmed by 2 bases and J by 6 bases, leaving 9 bases between them. Germline V gene lookup returns CDR1 SGHRS and CDR2 YFSETQ. The CDR3 region is CASSFGGGQPQHF. CDR3 DNA sequence: TGCGCCAGCAGCTTTGGGGGGGGTCAGCCCCAGCATTTT. Combining the CDR3 with reference TRBV5-1 and TRBJ1-5 gives the whole variable domain KAGVTQTPRYLIKTRGQQVTLSCSPISGHRSVSWYQQTPGQGLQFLFEYFSETQRNKGNFPGRFSGRQFSNSRSEMNVSTLELGDSALYLCASSFGGGQPQHFGDGTRLSIL.

The V and J genes are TRBV5-1 and TRBJ2-7; a weak D match, TRBD1 (6 bases). Trimming stripped 4 bases from V and 2 bases from J, with 16 bases between. Germline CDR1 and CDR2: SGHRS and YFSETQ. The CDR3 has 15 amino acids. For the CDR3, the DNA is TGCGCCAGCAGCCTAGACCCCCAGGGGACCTACGAGCAGTACTTC. It yields the protein CASSLDPQGTYEQYF. The variable domain in full, with the rest retrieved from reference TRBV5-1 and TRBJ2-7, is KAGVTQTPRYLIKTRGQQVTLSCSPISGHRSVSWYQQTPGQGLQFLFEYFSETQRNKGNFPGRFSGRQFSNSRSEMNVSTLELGDSALYLCASSLDPQGTYEQYFGPGTRLTVT.

The chain links TRBV14 to TRBJ2-1; 9 bases match TRBD2. The trim removed 1 base at V and 5 bases at J, leaving 6 bases unmatched. CDR1 SGHDN and CDR2 FVKESK come from the germline V gene. There are 16 residues in the CDR3. This CDR3 is CASSQGVGLAHNEQFF. CDR3 coding DNA: TGTGCCAGCAGCCAAGGGGTGGGACTAGCACACAATGAGCAGTTCTTC.

V gene TRBV18 combines with J gene TRBJ1-1; tentatively, D is TRBD1 (6 bases). Germline CDR1 and CDR2: KGHSH and LQKENI. The length of the CDR3 is 14 residues. Trimming took 1 base from V and 3 from J, leaving 9 bases between them. CDR3 DNA: TGTGCCAGCTCACCACGGCAGGGGTACACTGAAGCTTTCTTT. It translates to CASSPRQGYTEAFF.

V is TRBV3-1 (or the pseudogene TRBV3-2) and J is TRBJ2-1; TRBD2 aligns across 9 bases. Germline CDR1 LGHDT, CDR2 YNNKEL (reference sequence). Germline trimming cut 3 bases from V and 6 bases from J; bases unmatched to any gene: 6. CDR3 size: 15 residues. Written as DNA, the CDR3 is TGTGCCAGCAGCCAGGTCGCGGGGGGGCCCAATGAGCAGTTCTTC. Translating it yields CASSQVAGGPNEQFF.

This clone was counted once. The V and J genes are TRBV7-3 and TRBJ1-1; 8 bases are shared with TRBD1. CDR1 and CDR2 from the germline V gene are SGHTA and FQGTGA. This CDR3 contains 14 residues. The ends lost 5 bases at V and 3 bases at J; junction bases unmatched: 5. The CDR3 reads CASSAGGWDTEAFF. The CDR3 nucleotides are TGTGCCAGCAGCGCAGGGGGCTGGGACACTGAAGCTTTCTTT.

As to this clone: One junction end does not reproduce the germline sequence, and a read error may be involved. Other nucleotide sequences from this sample produce the same CDR3. The genes are TRBV7-2 and TRBJ1-2; D uncertain. Germline V lookup: CDR1 SGHTA, CDR2 FQGNSA. The CDR3 runs to 11 residues. The DNA for the CDR3 is TGTGCCAGTAGCTTCCTCAGTGGCTACACCTTC. Protein product: CASSFLSGYTF.

The chain couples TRBV3-1 (or the pseudogene TRBV3-2) to TRBJ2-5, with unresolved D. V gave up 4 bases and J gave up 1 base, with 10 bases separating them. Germline V CDR1 and CDR2: LGHDT, YNNKEL (reference sequence). The CDR3 sequence is 14 residues long. The CDR3 reads CASSLSGVQETQYF. CDR3 bases: TGTGCCAGCAGCCTTAGTGGGGTCCAAGAGACCCAGTACTTC.

CDR3 sequence (DNA): TGTGCCAGCAGTCCCCGTCCGAACGAAAAACTGTTTTTT. Protein product: CASSPRPNEKLFF. The chain combines TRBV28 with TRBJ1-4; D unclear. CDR1 is MDHEN, CDR2 SYDVKM, per germline. Trimming pared 5 bases from V and 8 bases from J, leaving 12 bases between. The CDR3 length is 13 residues.

The J gene is TRBJ2-4, the V gene TRBV28; the D gene is possibly TRBD2 (6 bases). Germline values: CDR1 MDHEN, CDR2 SYDVKM. CDR3 length: 14 amino acids. V lost 7 bases to trimming and J lost 6 bases, with 16 bases between them. The CDR3 is CASTPRGLTNIQYF. In DNA, the CDR3 is TGTGCCAGCACCCCCCGGGGACTTACAAACATTCAGTACTTC. The full variable domain, with the rest looked up from reference TRBV28 and TRBJ2-4, is DVKVTQSSRYLVKRTGEKVFLECVQDMDHENMFWYRQDPGLGLRLIYFSYDVKMKEKGDIPEGYSVSREKKERFSLILESASTNQTSMYLCASTPRGLTNIQYFGAGTRLSVL.

The chain couples TRBV5-1 to TRBJ1-4; 10 bases map to TRBD1. CDR1 and CDR2 (germline): SGHRS, YFSETQ. J gave up 6 bases and V 4 bases, and 6 bases lay outside the gene matches. CDR3 length equals 15 residues. The CDR3 bases are TGCGCCAGCAGCAGGGGACAGGGGTTTGATGAAAAACTGTTTTTT. It yields the protein CASSRGQGFDEKLFF.

J is TRBJ2-7 and V is TRBV2; TRBD1 aligns across 7 bases. After removal of 0 bases from V and 0 bases from J, the junction contained 5 bases not matched to a gene. The CDR3 extends over 16 amino acids. CDR1 SNHLY and CDR2 FYNNEI come from the germline V gene. The CDR3 here is CASSEAKTGPSYEQYV. CDR3 nucleotides: TGTGCCAGCAGTGAAGCTAAGACAGGGCCCTCCTACGAGCAGTACGTC.